The clone carrying this TCR beta chain was seen more than once but under ten times. Its antigen is not identified. Blood genomic DNA input for TRB amplification was 250-500 ng. This sample was taken from a study of T and B cells in COVID-19 patients. Multiplex PCR with BIOMED2 TRB-A/B primer pools amplified TRB rearrangements. Each CDR3 protein is one row after TCRdb ran MiXCR on the multiplex PCR reads. The table lists 6,000 to 9,000 distinct CDR3 sequences, approximately 26% of them singletons. V was pared by 6 bases and J by 6 bases, with 3 bases of the junction left unmatched. Germline CDR1 MNHEY, CDR2 SVGAGI. The CDR3 contains 12 residues. Study results and limitations: In COVID-19 patients, T cell receptor beta variable and joining gene use was reportedly strongly skewed. There were around 2,300 TCR clusters exclusive to the recovered cohort, around 32 with low generation probability.

The source of this sequence is a human donor with active COVID-19. The chain uses TRBV6-5 and TRBJ2-3, with 7 bases fitting TRBD2. Sequenced: blood. For the CDR3, the DNA is TGTGCCAGCAGCCAAGCGGGGGATACGCAGTATTTT. Translating gives CASSQAGDTQYF.